This T cell receptor beta chain was retrieved from a study of CD8+ T cells in alopecia areata. On the study more broadly: It was oral tofacitinib, at 5 to 10 mg twice daily, that treated patients received.

With 7 bases removed from V and 11 bases from J, the gap between germline ends came to 14 bases. The germline V gene encodes CDR1 DFQATT and CDR2 SNEGSKA (reference sequence). The length of the CDR3 is 10 residues. Extracted from the samples, RNA was reverse transcribed into cDNA to serve as the sequencing template. Only in-frame clones appear in the TCRdb table, and some are missing; sequencing was by immunoSEQ multiplex PCR. This sample has roughly 20,000 clones, with 66% found just once. As part of sample collection, lesional scalp punch biopsies and peripheral blood were taken from alopecia areata patients.

This TCR came from a human donor with alopecia areata. Sequenced material: skin, taken at week 0. The chain employs TRBV20-1 and TRBJ1-1; weak D call: TRBD1 (6 bases). CDR3 amino acids: CSVRGGGAFF. CDR3 DNA: TGCAGTGTTCGCGGGGGGGGCGCTTTCTTT.